This T cell receptor (beta chain) originates from a study of CD8+CD57+ T cells in acquired aplastic anemia. Only patients with CD8+CD57+ cell expansion on flow cytometry were chosen for sequencing. Genomic DNA served as template for TCR beta VDJ and CDR3 profiling. TCRdb reanalysed the reads using MiXCR and keeps one entry per CDR3 protein. In the table there are approximately 260,000 distinct CDR3 sequences, approximately 86% of which are singletons. Comment on this clonotype: Mismatch with germline at one junction end may stem from a read error.

Germline assignment: CDR1 LNHDA and CDR2 SQIVND (reference sequence). This CDR3 comprises 15 residues. The sequence came from a human donor with aplastic anemia. Sequencing was carried out using sorted CD4+, CD8+, or CD8+CD57+ T cells (not recorded which) from PBMCs. The genes are TRBV19 and TRBJ2-3, with 8 bases lining up with TRBD2. The CDR3 sequence: CASSVPAGAGDTQYF. CDR3 nucleotide sequence: TGTGCCAGTAGTGTACCAGCGGGAGCGGGTGATACGCAGTATTTC.